The present T cell receptor (beta chain) was sequenced within a study of T cell responses to AZD1222 COVID-19 vaccine. Assay: immunoSEQ multiplex PCR; the TCRdb copy retains only in-frame clones and omits some. The sample records about 120,000 clones, roughly nine tenths being singletons. There are 13 residues in the CDR3. Germline V gene sequence: CDR1 SGHRS, CDR2 YFSETQ. V gave up 7 bases and J gave up 1 base; unmatched junction bases: 2. Only one count was recorded for this clone. What it binds is not known. Study-wide findings and caveats: Regions 160-218 and 743-854 held dominance among vaccine-associated CD4 TCRs, which spanned spike.

The sequences come from peripheral blood, collected on day 0 of AZD1222 vaccination. This TCR derives from an adult in good health. The rearrangement joins TRBV5-1 to TRBJ2-1; 7 positions match TRBD2. The CDR3 region has the DNA TGCGCCAGCGGGGGGGAGTCCTACAATGAGCAGTTCTTC. This sequence encodes CASGGESYNEQFF. Complete variable domain (other parts from reference TRBV5-1 and TRBJ2-1): KAGVTQTPRYLIKTRGQQVTLSCSPISGHRSVSWYQQTPGQGLQFLFEYFSETQRNKGNFPGRFSGRQFSNSRSEMNVSTLELGDSALYLCASGGESYNEQFFGPGTRLTVL.